This record looks at one T cell receptor (beta chain) sequence and its context. This entry is derived from a study of blood T cells in healthy people across ages. With V trimmed by 7 bases and J by 3 bases, 8 bases remained unmatched. This CDR3 has 14 amino acids. CDR1 and CDR2 from the germline V gene are MDHEN and SYDVKM. A second PCR of 7 to 11 cycles used a sample-barcoded 5' primer and a J-beta primer mix. TCRdb used MiXCR to reprocess the 5' RACE reads, holding one entry per CDR3 protein. Of nearly 800,000 distinct CDR3 sequences in the sample, 25% were seen once. Per-sample PBMC isolation yielded at least 6.5 million cells. These data also featured in a second study, about T cells of mothers and their children. From that report: Donation was provided by three healthy Caucasian mothers along with their six children.

V and J are TRBV28 and TRBJ2-7; 8 bases align to TRBD2. The specimen was blood. The receptor was derived from a boy younger than 18 in good health. The CDR3 region has the DNA TGTGCCAGCACCAACCCCGGGGGGGTCTACGAGCAGTACTTC. Encoded protein: CASTNPGGVYEQYF.